A selection of T cell receptor beta chains follows, all from one sample in a study of shared clonotypes between healthy human individuals. Measured with immunoSEQ multiplex PCR; TCRdb has only the in-frame clones, and not every one. The sample includes 450,000 to 500,000 clones, over 70% seen only once; the top ten take roughly 13%. The sequenced material came from PBMCs. These receptor sequences come from a woman aged 40 to 55 in good health. Some clones in this sample may be carry-over from other donors' samples. CDR3s include the opening cysteine and the closing phenylalanine or tryptophan. The D gene is left open where the match is weak.

D gene	J gene	V gene	CDR3 protein
.	TRBJ1-1	TRBV5-1	CASSLAGEGRSEAFF
.	TRBJ2-7	TRBV9	CASSLTRASDEQYF
.	TRBJ1-6	TRBV30	CAWSPVVVDSPLHF
TRBD2	TRBJ2-1	TRBV7-2	CASSLVGTSGHNEQFF
.	TRBJ1-2	TRBV9	CASSDSQVPYGYTF
TRBD2	TRBJ2-3	TRBV2	CASSLVGRAGTDTQYF
TRBD1	TRBJ1-2	TRBV11-2	CASSQLGQGYGYTF
TRBD1	TRBJ2-3	TRBV28	CASSLIDRGRQYF
.	TRBJ1-1	TRBV18	CASSPTRDGSNTEAFF
.	TRBJ1-2	TRBV6-1	CVSSELERTGDYGYTF
.	TRBJ2-5	TRBV11-2	CASSSFGGSQETQYF
TRBD1	TRBJ1-4	TRBV10-3	CAISGGQAPEKLFF
.	TRBJ2-3	TRBV6-4	CASSEGTGNTDTQYF
.	TRBJ2-3	TRBV4-1	CASSQDGGTDTQYF
.	TRBJ2-1	TRBV18	CASSPSGSYNEQFF
TRBD2	TRBJ2-3	TRBV7-2	CASSRISSGRAADTQYF
.	TRBJ1-5	TRBV28	CASSSGHLFSNQPQHF
.	TRBJ1-1	TRBV21-1	CASRSKGALHEAFF
TRBD1	TRBJ1-6	TRBV28	CAYSRGQNNSPLHF
.	TRBJ2-3	TRBV5-1	CASSFNGQPTDTQYF
.	TRBJ1-2	TRBV29-1	CSVEEAYGYTF
.	TRBJ2-7	TRBV30	CAWSVDRNYEQYF
.	TRBJ2-1	TRBV11-3	CASSLDSNEQFF
TRBD1	TRBJ2-7	TRBV25-1	CASSNTGTGGVYEQYF
TRBD2	TRBJ2-3	TRBV5-1	CASSFGTSEDTQYF
TRBD2	TRBJ2-5	TRBV25-1	CASSELAGTKKTQYF
TRBD1	TRBJ1-2	TRBV7-9	CASSPGTGVGGYTF
.	TRBJ2-3	TRBV5-1	CASSLVGTTDTQYF
.	TRBJ1-2	TRBV5-1	CASSLNLYGYTF
.	TRBJ2-1	TRBV7-8	CASSPLGGEQFF
TRBD2	TRBJ2-1	TRBV18	CASSRGGTSGSPNEQFF
.	TRBJ1-2	TRBV19	CASSIGTANYGYTF
TRBD2	TRBJ2-7	TRBV30	CAWSRASGYEQYF
.	TRBJ1-1	TRBV6-1	CASSALSGGSTEAFF
.	TRBJ2-5	TRBV27	CASRTMVTSRETQYF
.	TRBJ1-1	TRBV18	CASSPWGADTEAFF
.	TRBJ1-1	TRBV7-3	CASSLMMNTEAFF
TRBD1	TRBJ1-1	TRBV5-4	CASSFGQGRTEAFF
TRBD2	TRBJ2-7	TRBV28	CASGGREPYEQYF
.	TRBJ2-7	TRBV7-3	CASSHGSPYEQYF
.	TRBJ1-2	TRBV19	CASSIDRTGGYTF
.	TRBJ2-1	TRBV1	CTSSQGEQRNYNEQFF
TRBD1	TRBJ1-1	TRBV5-1	CASAMTGSNTEAFF
TRBD1	TRBJ1-2	TRBV6-5	CASSSGQGAYGYAF
.	TRBJ1-1	TRBV18	CASSPGQTGNTEAFF
.	TRBJ1-5	TRBV6-5	CASNTGRLVGQPQHF
TRBD1	TRBJ2-2	TRBV11-3	CASSVGGAGELFF
.	TRBJ2-1	TRBV6-1	CASSGTDFYNEQFF
.	TRBJ2-6	TRBV28	CASRRLISGANVLTF
TRBD1	TRBJ1-2	TRBV27	CASSLGRGRGYTF
TRBD1	TRBJ2-2	TRBV6-1	CASRGDRASGELFF
.	TRBJ2-7	TRBV6-1	CASSDLEEKFYEQYF
TRBD1	TRBJ2-2	TRBV28	CASRNSDRGVTGELFF
.	TRBJ2-3	TRBV4-3	CASSALDYPTDTQYF
TRBD1	TRBJ1-5	TRBV6-1	CASSEDRGFNQPQHF
.	TRBJ2-1	TRBV11-1	CASSLTRTYNEQFF
.	TRBJ2-7	TRBV28	CASSDDSYEQYF
TRBD1	TRBJ2-5	TRBV7-2	CASSSTGGGKTQYF
.	TRBJ2-7	TRBV6-6	CASSYSKLDWTYEQYF
TRBD2	.	TRBV27	CASSLFGGYEQYF